The 10 T cell receptor beta chains presented below share a single source sample, sequenced in a study of vaccination effects on CD4 cells after COVID-19 (dated by TCRdb to between 2022 and 2023). These TCRs are of unknown antigen specificity. Library generation was performed with the immunoSEQ multiplex PCR assay. In its TCRdb copy, this immuneACCESS table keeps in-frame sequences only and misses some clones. Where compared with another copy, unresolved V genes explain less than half of these, and the others have no known cause. This sample comprises 55,000 or so clones, around 82% of them detected only once. The ten top clones hold 5.5% of the sample. The ViraFEST assay stimulated PBMC with viral peptide pools and then used TCR sequencing to identify antigen-specific CD4+ T cell clonotypes by expansion. After less than 13 days of culture, CD4+ T cells were isolated with the EasySep CD4+ T cell isolation kit. Convalescent patients had PCR-confirmed SARS-CoV-2 infection between March and December 2020, before Alpha, Beta and Delta variants emerged in the United States.

The input for sequencing was CD4+ T cells from PBMCs cultured with HIV peptides, taken before COVID-19 vaccination. The cell subset or site label of this sample denotes: HIV-1 Nef peptide pool negative control/reference culture. Source of these receptors: a human donor who had a prior SARS-CoV-2 infection.

This chain links TRBV19 with TRBJ1-3, with 10 bases that match TRBD1. With V trimmed by 3 bases and J by 2 bases, 1 base remained unmatched. This CDR3 has 15 amino acids. Germline-derived CDR1 and CDR2 are LNHDA and SQIVND (reference sequence). The CDR3 reads CASSIGQGAGNTIYF. The CDR3 bases are TGTGCCAGTAGTATCGGACAGGGGGCTGGAAACACCATATATTTT.

The genes are TRBV7-9 and TRBJ2-1, with D hard to call. The CDR3 contains 10 residues. The V gene's germline CDR1 is SEHNR and CDR2 FQNEAQ (reference sequence). The ends were cut back, 5 bases at V and 10 bases at J, with 6 bases in the middle. In nucleotides, the CDR3 is TGTGCCAGCAGCCGACTCGAGCAGTTCTTC. This codes for CASSRLEQFF. The full variable domain, its missing parts supplied by reference TRBV7-9 and TRBJ2-1, is DTGVSQNPRHKITKRGQNVTFRCDPISEHNRLYWYRQTLGQGPEFLTYFQNEAQLEKSRLLSDRFSAERPKGSFSTLEIQRTEQGDSAMYLCASSRLEQFFGPGTRLTVL.

The sample holds a few counts of this clone. The V gene is TRBV3-1 (or the pseudogene TRBV3-2), the J gene TRBJ2-7, with D possibly matching TRBD2 (7 bases). This CDR3 region has 15 residues. Trimming shortened V by 4 bases and J by 2 bases, and 15 bases separated the two germline ends. From germline, CDR1 is LGHDT and CDR2 YNNKEL (reference sequence). The CDR3 sequence: CASSPLKGGTYEQYF. CDR3 nucleotide sequence: TGTGCCAGCAGCCCCCTTAAGGGGGGGACCTACGAGCAGTACTTC.

In this sample, this clone turned up once. The chain uses TRBV5-4 and TRBJ1-2; TRBD1 might be the D (5 bases). This CDR3 comprises 16 residues. Trimming took 4 bases from V and 4 from J, leaving 20 bases between them. The germline gives CDR1 SGHNT, CDR2 YYREEE (reference sequence). Here the CDR3 reads CASSAGGALGVYGYTF. CDR3 sequence (DNA): TGTGCCAGCAGCGCCGGAGGGGCCCTAGGGGTCTATGGCTACACCTTC.

The genes are TRBV11-1 and TRBJ2-1; D is unclear. Germline values: CDR1 SGHAT, CDR2 FQDESV (reference sequence). V was trimmed by 2 bases and J by 2 bases, leaving 10 bases between them. The CDR3 spans 15 residues. For the CDR3, the DNA is TGTGCCAGCAGCTTATTGACTGGACCCTACAATGAGCAGTTCTTC. It is translated as CASSLLTGPYNEQFF.

CDR3 bases: TGTGCCAGCAGTATGGACAGGGGAGACACCGGGGAGCTGTTTTTT. Translation gives CASSMDRGDTGELFF. The rearrangement links TRBV6-5 to TRBJ2-2; TRBD1 matches at 9 bases. Germline CDR1 MNHEY, CDR2 SVGAGI. The CDR3 loop spans 15 amino acids. V was pared by 5 bases and J by 3 bases, with 4 bases of the junction left unmatched.

This clone turned up a few times. CDR3 sequence (DNA): TGTGCCAGCAGCCAACTGGGACGGCTGGAAGACTCTGGGGCCAACGTCCTGACTTTC. It translates to CASSQLGRLEDSGANVLTF. V usage is TRBV4-2 and J usage is TRBJ2-6; possibly TRBD1 or TRBD2 for D (5 bases each). The length of the CDR3 is 19 residues. From germline, CDR1 is LGHNA and CDR2 YNFKEQ. Trimming pared 2 bases from V and 0 bases from J, leaving 17 bases between.

V usage is TRBV9 and J usage is TRBJ2-2; 8 bases fit TRBD2. The CDR3 consists of 17 residues. After removal of 4 bases from V and 6 bases from J, the junction contained 14 bases not matched to a gene. Per germline, CDR1 SGDLS and CDR2 YYNGEE. The CDR3 bases are TGTGCCAGCAGCCCCCTTCCGGGGGGGATTACATCCGGGGAGCTGTTTTTT. It encodes CASSPLPGGITSGELFF.

This clone was counted a few times. The chain recombines TRBV4-3 with TRBJ2-5; 12 positions agree with TRBD2. The germline V gene has CDR1 LGHNA and CDR2 YSLEER. The CDR3 is 17 residues long. J lost 5 bases, V lost 1 base, and 8 bases had no gene match. CDR3 sequence reads: CASSQAMTSGSTETQYF. The CDR3 region has the DNA TGCGCCAGCAGCCAAGCCATGACTAGCGGGAGTACGGAGACCCAGTACTTC.

In DNA form, the CDR3 reads TGCGCCAGCAGCCGAGATAATCCAGGGGAAAAACTGTTTTTT. Residues: CASSRDNPGEKLFF. The chain recombines TRBV5-1 with TRBJ1-4; a possible D gene is TRBD1 (5 bases). Germline V lookup: CDR1 SGHRS, CDR2 YFSETQ. The CDR3 contains 14 residues. Deletions cut 4 bases from V and 8 bases from J, with 15 bases between. Full variable domain (missing parts from reference TRBV5-1 and TRBJ1-4): KAGVTQTPRYLIKTRGQQVTLSCSPISGHRSVSWYQQTPGQGLQFLFEYFSETQRNKGNFPGRFSGRQFSNSRSEMNVSTLELGDSALYLCASSRDNPGEKLFFGSGTQLSVL.